A single sample is the source of the 23 T cell receptor beta chains below, sequenced in a study of cytotoxic CD8 clonotypes in ibrutinib-treated CLL. The table came from immunoSEQ multiplex PCR; TCRdb's copy has only in-frame clones and leaves some out. This sample has about 85,000 clones, with roughly three quarters found just once. Source: PBMCs, taken after 12 months of ibrutinib treatment. These receptor sequences come from a human donor with chronic lymphocytic leukemia.

As to this clone: Sequence at one end of the junction differs from germline and may be a read error. The CDR3 DNA reads as TGTGCCAGCAGTAGCCAGGGTTACGAGCAGTACTTC. Its translation is CASSSQGYEQYF. The chain carries TRBV19 and TRBJ2-7; the D gene is possibly TRBD1 (5 bases). Germline assignment: CDR1 LNHDA and CDR2 SQIVND (reference sequence). CDR3 length: 12 residues.

The gene calls are TRBV6-5 and TRBJ1-1, with D maybe TRBD1 (5 bases). The V end was cut by 6 bases, the J end by 11 bases, with 19 bases between. The length of the CDR3 is 13 residues. Germline V gene lookup returns CDR1 MNHEY and CDR2 SVGAGI. The CDR3 here is CASRQKRQTGAFF. The CDR3 DNA reads as TGTGCCAGCAGGCAAAAACGACAGACCGGGGCTTTCTTT.

In its sample, this clone was seen once. The chain links TRBV25-1 to TRBJ2-3, with D perhaps TRBD1 or TRBD2 (5 bases each). This CDR3 contains 14 residues. Per the germline V gene, CDR1 is MGHDK and CDR2 is SYGVNS. The V gene lost 10 bases and the J gene lost 6 bases, with 20 bases spanning the gap. DNA for the CDR3: TGTGCCACCCTGTCCCGGGACCTGACGGATACGCAGTATTTT. It specifies CATLSRDLTDTQYF.

This clone was observed at least ten times. V usage is TRBV15 and J usage is TRBJ1-2; 7 positions match TRBD1. Germline assignment: CDR1 LNHNV and CDR2 YYDKDF (reference sequence). V was clipped by 3 bases and J by 5 bases; unmatched bases: 6. The CDR3 is 14 residues long. The CDR3 protein is CATSSIHRGYGYTF. The CDR3 DNA is TGTGCCACCAGCAGCATCCACAGGGGTTATGGCTACACCTTC.

The chain uses TRBV28 and TRBJ1-2; unclear D gene. V gave up 1 base and J gave up 4 bases, with 10 bases separating them. Germline V gene lookup returns CDR1 MDHEN and CDR2 SYDVKM. CDR3 size: 14 residues. The CDR3 loop is CASSLSAEVYGYTF. The CDR3 DNA follows: TGTGCCAGCAGTTTATCCGCGGAAGTCTATGGCTACACCTTC.

About this clone: It is unclear where the CDR3 begins or ends on the DNA, so no DNA is shown, and the CDR3 is as TCRdb lists it. The chain combines TRBV5-5 with TRBJ1-1; the table's D call, TRBD1, has no DNA check behind it. The CDR3 spans 13 amino acids, including both terminal residues. Germline V lookup: CDR1 SGHKS, CDR2 YYEKEE (reference sequence). CDR3 protein: CASSFRAREMAFF.

V gene TRBV29-1 combines with J gene TRBJ1-4; no definite D call. The CDR3 has 15 residues. Germline V gene data show CDR1 as SQVTM and CDR2 as ANQGSEA. Trimming cost V 7 bases and J 5 bases, with 20 bases left between them. The CDR3 protein is CSAQTQAEKNEKLFF. In nucleotides, the CDR3 is TGCAGCGCCCAAACGCAGGCAGAGAAGAATGAAAAACTGTTTTTT.

The chain is built from TRBV6-6 and TRBJ1-5; TRBD1 might be the D (5 bases). V gave up 7 bases and J gave up 3 bases, with 19 bases separating them. This CDR3 contains 16 residues. CDR1 and CDR2 (germline): MNHNY, SVGAGI (reference sequence). The CDR3 protein is CASTPRWGDHNQPQHF. In DNA form, the CDR3 reads TGTGCCAGCACCCCACGGTGGGGGGACCACAATCAGCCCCAGCATTTT.

The chain carries TRBV7-9 and TRBJ2-7; 9 nucleotides match TRBD2. The CDR3 sequence is 16 residues long. Germline CDR1 reads SEHNR; CDR2 reads FQNEAQ (reference sequence). V was pared by 4 bases and J by 0 bases, with 7 bases of the junction left unmatched. CDR3 nucleotide sequence: TGTGCCAGCAGCTCCCAATGGCGGGAGGGCTCCTACGAGCAGTACTTC. It encodes CASSSQWREGSYEQYF.

This clone was observed once. This chain uses TRBV19 with TRBJ2-1; no definite D call. V lost 2 bases to trimming and J lost 6 bases, with 14 bases between them. The length of the CDR3 is 15 residues. Germline V gene data show CDR1 as LNHDA and CDR2 as SQIVND (reference sequence). The CDR3 DNA is TGTGCCAGTAGTATAATGGTGCACCCCTCCAATGAGCAGTTCTTC. Its protein product is CASSIMVHPSNEQFF.

The DNA of the CDR3 is TGTGCCATCAGTGAGTCGACGGGTGGCTACACCTTC. It encodes CAISESTGGYTF. This chain links TRBV10-3 with TRBJ1-2; D gene uncertain. V lost 0 bases and J lost 7, with 6 bases in between. Germline CDR1 reads ENHRY; CDR2 reads SYGVKD. The CDR3 sequence is 12 residues long.

A remark on this clone: The junction does not match germline at one end; this may be a read error. The chain has TRBV20-1 and TRBJ2-2, with D hard to call. CDR1 DFQATT and CDR2 SNEGSKA come from the germline V gene (reference sequence). The CDR3 covers 11 residues. CDR3 amino acids: CSVRWTGELFF. The CDR3 coding sequence is TGCAGTGTTAGATGGACCGGGGAGCTGTTTTTT.

The J gene is TRBJ2-5, the V gene TRBV5-1, with D tentatively TRBD1 or TRBD2 (6 bases each). The germline V gene encodes CDR1 SGHRS and CDR2 YFSETQ. This CDR3 spans 16 amino acids. The germline V and J ends were trimmed by 7 bases and 2 bases, with 21 bases remaining between them. The CDR3 DNA sequence: TGCGCCAGCGTTGACTCGAAGGGGGGACAACAAGAGACCCAGTACTTC. Its protein product is CASVDSKGGQQETQYF.

The count of this clone is one. The rearrangement uses TRBV19 and TRBJ1-2, with D maybe TRBD1 (5 bases). The germline CDR1 and CDR2 sequences are LNHDA and SQIVND (reference sequence). The CDR3 spans 13 residues. Trimming shortened V by 7 bases and J by 8 bases, and 17 bases separated the two germline ends. DNA of the CDR3: TGTGCCAGTACCCCCACGGATGGGGGGGGCTACACCTTC. Protein product: CASTPTDGGGYTF.

CDR3 amino acids: CASSQGSPPYEQYF. The DNA of the CDR3 is TGTGCCAGCAGCCAAGGCAGCCCCCCCTACGAGCAGTACTTC. The J gene is TRBJ2-7, the V gene TRBV9, with D unclear. From germline, CDR1 is SGDLS and CDR2 YYNGEE. V gave up 4 bases and J gave up 2 bases, with 13 bases separating them. CDR3 length equals 14 residues.

The rearrangement links TRBV7-9 to TRBJ2-2; no clear D. Germline V lookup: CDR1 SEHNR, CDR2 FQNEAQ (reference sequence). The CDR3 length is 13 residues. Deletions cut 4 bases from V and 3 bases from J, with 6 bases between. In nucleotides, the CDR3 is TGTGCCAGCAGCTCCCGGGACACCGGGGAGCTGTTTTTT. It codes for CASSSRDTGELFF.

The chain joins TRBV7-2 to TRBJ2-2, with 10 nucleotides matching TRBD2. From germline, CDR1 is SGHTA and CDR2 FQGNSA. The CDR3 spans 15 residues. V shed 5 bases, J shed 4 bases, and the junction held 4 bases outside the gene matches. The CDR3 reads CASSPGLATTGELFF. The DNA for the CDR3 is TGTGCCAGCAGCCCGGGACTAGCGACCACCGGGGAGCTGTTTTTT.

This chain uses TRBV19 with TRBJ2-7; D may be TRBD1 or TRBD2 (6 bases each). V lost 1 base and J lost 3, with 13 bases in between. This CDR3 has 15 residues. Germline values: CDR1 LNHDA, CDR2 SQIVND (reference sequence). The CDR3 reads CASSIGHGGHYEQYF. The CDR3, as DNA: TGTGCCAGTAGTATAGGTCACGGGGGCCACTACGAGCAGTACTTC.

Points on this clone: A much more abundant neighbour one base away suggests this may be a read error. The J gene is TRBJ1-6, the V gene TRBV27; D not resolved. CDR3 size: 12 residues. The V and J ends lost 2 bases and 8 bases respectively, with 4 bases between them. The V gene's germline CDR1 is MNHEY and CDR2 SMNVEV (reference sequence). CDR3 nucleotide sequence: TGTGCCAGCAGTTTACCGGATTCACCCCTCCACTTT. Protein product: CASSLPDSPLHF.

This clone appeared a single time. Here the CDR3 reads CASSLGLARGADTQYF. CDR3 in DNA: TGTGCCAGCAGCTTGGGGCTAGCGCGCGGGGCAGATACGCAGTATTTT. The J gene is TRBJ2-3, the V gene TRBV5-4; possibly TRBD2 for D (6 bases). This CDR3 has 16 amino acids. Germline CDR1 SGHNT, CDR2 YYREEE (reference sequence). With 0 bases removed from V and 4 bases from J, the gap between germline ends came to 15 bases. The variable domain in full, completed from reference TRBV5-4 and TRBJ2-3, reads ETGVTQSPTHLIKTRGQQVTLRCSSQSGHNTVSWYQQALGQGPQFIFQYYREEENGRGNFPPRFSGLQFPNYSSELNVNALELDDSALYLCASSLGLARGADTQYFGPGTRLTVL.

This chain joins TRBV7-6 and TRBJ2-2, with 7 bases lining up with TRBD2. There are 15 residues in the CDR3. The V and J ends lost 2 bases and 3 bases, in that order; junction bases with no gene match: 3. Looked up from germline, CDR1 is SGHVS and CDR2 is FNYEAQ. Here the CDR3 reads CASSLSSGYTGELFF. CDR3 coding DNA: TGTGCCAGCAGCTTAAGTAGCGGGTACACCGGGGAGCTGTTTTTT.

The chain couples TRBV7-9 to TRBJ1-2; D might be TRBD1 (5 bases). Germline V lookup: CDR1 SEHNR, CDR2 FQNEAQ (reference sequence). V was pared by 8 bases and J by 2 bases, with 12 bases between. CDR3 size: 13 residues. The CDR3 DNA follows: TGTGCCAGCGGCCGGGGCATCAACTATGGCTACACCTTC. Amino acid sequence: CASGRGINYGYTF.

The V call is TRBV9, the J call TRBJ2-5; no firm D call. The tail of the sequence fits TRBJ2-7 better, so the J call may be wrong. The length of the CDR3 is 14 residues. Germline V CDR1 and CDR2: SGDLS, YYNGEE. CDR3: CASSVGVGPYEQYF. The CDR3 DNA follows: TGTGCCAGCAGCGTAGGGGTAGGGCCCTACGAGCAGTACTTC.